The 25 T cell receptor beta chains reported below all come from one sample, sequenced in a study of CD8 T cells in ankylosing spondylitis. TCRdb reprocessed the 5' RACE reads with MiXCR, giving one entry per CDR3 protein. The profile covers about 150,000 distinct CDR3 sequences, with more than 40% appearing a single time and 12% to 15% taken by the ten largest. Material for sequencing was synovial fluid, either unsorted or a sorted T cell fraction (not recorded which). These receptors were taken from a male donor with ankylosing spondylitis.

Many counts were recorded for this clonotype. The chain employs TRBV7-9 and TRBJ1-1, with TRBD1 matching over 11 bases. This CDR3 contains 15 residues. Germline CDR1 SEHNR, CDR2 FQNEAQ (reference sequence). Germline trimming cut 1 base from V and 3 bases from J; bases unmatched to any gene: 1. As DNA, the CDR3 is TGTGCCAGCAGCTTAGGGACAGGGGGCTACACTGAAGCTTTCTTT. Encoded protein: CASSLGTGGYTEAFF.

This clonotype was observed once. The chain joins TRBV2 to TRBJ2-1; tentatively, D is TRBD2 (6 bases). CDR1 SNHLY and CDR2 FYNNEI come from the germline V gene. V gave up 7 bases and J gave up 5 bases, with 6 bases separating them. The CDR3 has 11 residues. CDR3 sequence reads: CASTSDNEQFF. DNA of the CDR3: TGTGCCAGCACTAGCGACAATGAGCAGTTCTTC.

The chain joins TRBV10-3 to TRBJ1-6; a weak D match, TRBD1 (5 bases). The germline V gene encodes CDR1 ENHRY and CDR2 SYGVKD. This CDR3 is built from 16 residues. V was clipped by 2 bases and J by 10 bases, with 18 bases between them. CDR3: CAISEVFWGIGSPLHF. For the CDR3, the DNA is TGTGCCATCAGTGAGGTGTTTTGGGGGATTGGATCACCCCTCCACTTT.

The V call is TRBV5-1, the J call TRBJ2-5, with D perhaps TRBD1 (5 bases). The germline V gene encodes CDR1 SGHRS and CDR2 YFSETQ. This CDR3 region has 13 residues. Trimming took 5 bases from V and 2 from J, leaving 10 bases between them. CDR3 nucleotide sequence: TGCGCCAGCAGTGGACACCCACAAGAGACCCAGTACTTC. It is translated as CASSGHPQETQYF.

J is TRBJ1-3 and V is TRBV15; D may be TRBD1 (5 bases). V lost 1 base, J lost 0 bases, and 7 bases lay in between. Germline CDR1 LNHNV, CDR2 YYDKDF (reference sequence). The CDR3 sequence is 15 residues long. CDR3 nucleotide sequence: TGTGCCACCAGCAGAGGAGACAGCTCTGGAAACACCATATATTTT. This gives the protein CATSRGDSSGNTIYF.

The chain uses TRBV5-1 and TRBJ1-1; 10 nucleotides match TRBD1. Trimming cost V 3 bases and J 3 bases; bases outside gene matches: 5. This CDR3 is 15 amino acids long. CDR1 SGHRS and CDR2 YFSETQ come from the germline V gene. The CDR3 DNA is TGCGCCAGCAGCTGGGGACAGGGGTCGGACACTGAAGCTTTCTTT. It encodes CASSWGQGSDTEAFF.

Here the CDR3 reads CASSLMVTGELFF. The CDR3 nucleotides are TGTGCCAGCAGCTTAATGGTGACCGGGGAGCTGTTTTTT. The chain recombines TRBV7-8 with TRBJ2-2; D remains unclear. The CDR3 consists of 13 residues. CDR1 is SGHVS, CDR2 FQNEAQ, per germline. Trimming stripped 2 bases from V and 5 bases from J, with 6 bases between.

The rearrangement joins TRBV12-3 or TRBV12-4 to TRBJ2-1; D may be TRBD1 or TRBD2 (7 bases each). Trimming stripped 3 bases from V and 8 bases from J, with 14 bases between. The CDR3 is made up of 14 amino acids. As DNA, the CDR3 is TGTGCCAGCAGTTTCAGGGGGGGCCGCGATGAGCAGTTCTTC. This translates into CASSFRGGRDEQFF.

The chain joins TRBV5-5 to TRBJ2-1, with 12 bases aligning to TRBD2. V dropped 2 bases and J dropped 5; count of bases not matched to a gene: 8. The CDR3 has 17 residues. The germline V gene has CDR1 SGHKS and CDR2 YYEKEE (reference sequence). This chain's CDR3 is CASSFPWTSGKNNEQFF. CDR3 coding DNA: TGTGCCAGCAGCTTCCCCTGGACTAGCGGGAAGAACAATGAGCAGTTCTTC. The whole variable domain, remainder taken from reference TRBV5-5 and TRBJ2-1, is DAGVTQSPTHLIKTRGQQVTLRCSPISGHKSVSWYQQVLGQGPQFIFQYYEKEERGRGNFPDRFSARQFPNYSSELNVNALLLGDSALYLCASSFPWTSGKNNEQFFGPGTRLTVL.

The chain joins TRBV7-4 to TRBJ1-1, with D possibly being TRBD1 (5 bases). The CDR3 sequence is 15 residues long. Trimming took 6 bases from V and 5 from J, leaving 19 bases between them. Germline assignment: CDR1 SGHVT and CDR2 SQSDAQ. The CDR3 loop reads CASSSGGIVGTEAFF. Here the CDR3 DNA reads TGTGCCAGCAGTTCCGGGGGAATCGTGGGGACTGAAGCTTTCTTT.

This clonotype was observed a handful of times. The rearrangement uses TRBV9 and TRBJ2-3, with D unclear. CDR3 length equals 16 residues. Trimming pared 0 bases from V and 0 bases from J, leaving 11 bases between. Germline CDR1 SGDLS, CDR2 YYNGEE. The CDR3 loop reads CASSVGVGPSTDTQYF. The CDR3 nucleotides read TGTGCCAGCAGCGTAGGGGTCGGGCCTAGCACAGATACGCAGTATTTT.

This clonotype was seen once. V gene TRBV20-1 combines with J gene TRBJ2-1; TRBD1 agrees at 10 bases. This CDR3 region has 13 residues. Germline V gene lookup returns CDR1 DFQATT and CDR2 SNEGSKA (reference sequence). V shed 7 bases, J shed 7 bases, and the junction held 7 bases outside the gene matches. The CDR3 region is CSVRRDRGNEQFF. The CDR3 DNA is TGCAGTGTACGCCGGGACAGGGGTAATGAGCAGTTCTTC.

This clonotype was picked up a small number of times. The rearrangement uses TRBV12-3 or TRBV12-4 and TRBJ2-2; the D gene is possibly TRBD2 (5 bases). This CDR3 region has 16 residues. The V and J ends lost 6 bases and 0 bases respectively, with 14 bases between them. In DNA form, the CDR3 reads TGTGCCAGCAGCGCAATGCGGGTGGCGAACACCGGGGAGCTGTTTTTT. Its translation is CASSAMRVANTGELFF.

Ten or more counts support this clonotype. This chain joins TRBV7-3 and TRBJ2-7; D not resolved. CDR3 size: 15 residues. CDR1 SGHTA and CDR2 FQGTGA come from the germline V gene. V was shortened by 5 bases and J by 2 bases, with 16 bases between the two germline ends. For the CDR3, the DNA is TGTGCCAGCAGCACCCGTCGACAAGTTCCCTACGAGCAGTACTTC. This translates into CASSTRRQVPYEQYF.

This clonotype has only a few counts. V is TRBV4-1 and J is TRBJ2-1; D may be TRBD1 or TRBD2 (6 bases each). CDR1 and CDR2 (germline): MGHRA, YSYEKL. The CDR3 is 14 amino acids. The germline V and J ends were trimmed by 4 bases and 5 bases, with 12 bases remaining between them. In nucleotides, the CDR3 is TGCGCCAGCAGCCCCGGAGGGGGAAACAATGAGCAGTTCTTC. This gives the protein CASSPGGGNNEQFF.

This chain links TRBV29-1 with TRBJ2-1; either TRBD1 or TRBD2 may supply D (6 bases each). Germline lookup yields CDR1 SQVTM and CDR2 ANQGSEA. CDR3 size: 13 residues. Trimming removed 2 bases from V and 7 bases from J, with 12 bases in between. The DNA for the CDR3 is TGCAGCGTTGAACGGGGGCTCGGGAATGAGCAGTTCTTC. It yields the protein CSVERGLGNEQFF.

Here the CDR3 DNA reads TGTGCCAGCAGTGAAATCGCGGCGACCTCCTACGAGCAGTACTTC. Translating gives CASSEIAATSYEQYF. V is TRBV2 and J is TRBJ2-7; no definite D call. V lost 2 bases and J lost 0, with 11 bases in between. CDR1 and CDR2 (germline): SNHLY, FYNNEI. The CDR3 is 15 amino acids.

CDR3 amino acids: CASSLGQGSYNEQFF. DNA of the CDR3: TGTGCCAGCAGTCTAGGACAGGGCTCCTACAATGAGCAGTTCTTC. The gene calls are TRBV12-3 or TRBV12-4 and TRBJ2-1; 8 nucleotides align to TRBD1. Trimming took 5 bases from V and 0 from J; bases not matched to a gene: 3. CDR3 length: 15 amino acids.

The chain links TRBV7-8 to TRBJ1-6; TRBD1 agrees at 7 bases. Germline CDR1 reads SGHVS; CDR2 reads FQNEAQ. CDR3 size: 18 residues. Trimming cost V 5 bases and J 0 bases; bases outside gene matches: 10. CDR3 residues: CASSQPEQGSSYNSPLHF. DNA for the CDR3: TGTGCCAGCAGCCAACCAGAACAGGGGAGCTCCTATAATTCACCCCTCCACTTT.

The chain links TRBV29-1 to TRBJ2-5; 9 bases fit TRBD2. The CDR3 totals 16 residues. V lost 1 base, J lost 5 bases, and 11 bases stayed unmatched. Germline V gene lookup returns CDR1 SQVTM and CDR2 ANQGSEA. The CDR3, as DNA: TGCAGCGTTGAAGGACTAGAGCGGGGGGTGTATGAGACCCAGTACTTC. Amino acid sequence: CSVEGLERGVYETQYF.

The chain combines TRBV29-1 with TRBJ1-2; D possibly corresponds to TRBD1 (6 bases). The V end lost 7 bases, the J end lost 8 bases, and 17 bases lay between the germline ends. Germline CDR1 SQVTM, CDR2 ANQGSEA. This CDR3 has 12 residues. In DNA form, the CDR3 reads TGCAGCGCCCCGGACAGACCGTACGGCTACACCTTC. Amino acids: CSAPDRPYGYTF.

The V and J genes are TRBV4-3 and TRBJ2-1; D is ambiguous. CDR1 and CDR2 (germline): LGHNA, YSLEER. Trimming took 0 bases from V and 2 from J, leaving 11 bases between them. The CDR3 runs to 16 residues. CDR3 amino acids: CASSQDSWAPYNEQFF. CDR3 bases: TGCGCCAGCAGCCAAGATTCGTGGGCACCCTACAATGAGCAGTTCTTC.

The chain recombines TRBV19 with TRBJ2-7, with no clear D. The CDR3 extends over 13 amino acids. Germline V CDR1 and CDR2: LNHDA, SQIVND (reference sequence). Trimming took off 0 bases at V and 3 bases at J, with 6 bases between the two ends. The CDR3, as DNA: TGTGCCAGTAGTATAGACAGCGACTACGAGCAGTACTTC. This sequence encodes CASSIDSDYEQYF.

This rearrangement joins TRBV20-1 to TRBJ1-2; 7 bases line up with TRBD1. This CDR3 has 13 residues. The V and J ends lost 4 bases and 2 bases, in that order; junction bases with no gene match: 4. In germline, CDR1 is DFQATT, CDR2 SNEGSKA (reference sequence). The CDR3 is CSATGTANYGYTF. As DNA, the CDR3 is TGCAGTGCTACGGGGACAGCGAACTATGGCTACACCTTC.

The chain has TRBV5-1 and TRBJ2-7; 7 bases align to TRBD1. Germline values: CDR1 SGHRS, CDR2 YFSETQ. The junction had 14 bases not matched to a gene; V was cut back by 1 base and J by 10 bases. The CDR3 sequence is 15 residues long. CDR3 region: CASSLPQGVVEDQYF. For the CDR3, the DNA is TGCGCCAGCAGCTTGCCCCAGGGGGTAGTTGAAGACCAGTACTTC.